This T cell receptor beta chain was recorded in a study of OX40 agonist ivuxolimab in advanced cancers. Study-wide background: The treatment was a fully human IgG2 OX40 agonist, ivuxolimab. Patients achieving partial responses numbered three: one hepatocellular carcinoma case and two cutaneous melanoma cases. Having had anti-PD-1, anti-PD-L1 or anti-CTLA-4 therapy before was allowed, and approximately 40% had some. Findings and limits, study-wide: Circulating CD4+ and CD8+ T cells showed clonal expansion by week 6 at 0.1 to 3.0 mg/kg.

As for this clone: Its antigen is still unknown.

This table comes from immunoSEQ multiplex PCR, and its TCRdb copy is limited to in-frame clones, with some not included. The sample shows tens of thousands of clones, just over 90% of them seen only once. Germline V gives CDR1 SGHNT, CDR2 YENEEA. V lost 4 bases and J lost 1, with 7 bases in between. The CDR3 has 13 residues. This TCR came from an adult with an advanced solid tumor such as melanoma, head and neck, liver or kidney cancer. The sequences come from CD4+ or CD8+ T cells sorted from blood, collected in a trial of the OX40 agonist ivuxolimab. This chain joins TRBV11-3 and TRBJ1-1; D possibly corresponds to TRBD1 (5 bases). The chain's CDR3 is CASSSTANTEAFF. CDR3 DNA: TGTGCCAGCAGCTCGACAGCGAACACTGAAGCTTTCTTT.